The 21 T cell receptor beta chains in this list originate from one sample, sequenced in a study of blood T cell repertoires in COVID-19. Using immunoSEQ multiplex PCR, the repertoire was profiled, and TCRdb retains in-frame clones only, with some absent. The sample yields roughly 300,000 clones, 85% to 90% seen once. Sequencing input: PBMCs or T cells enriched from blood (not recorded which). The receptors derive from a woman between 18 and 29 years old who had recovered from COVID-19.

The CDR3 DNA is TGTGCCAGTAGTATTGGGGCAGAAATTAAATACGAGCAGTACTTC. As protein: CASSIGAEIKYEQYF. This chain uses TRBV19 with TRBJ2-7; D might be TRBD1 (5 bases). Germline CDR1 LNHDA, CDR2 SQIVND (reference sequence). This CDR3 comprises 15 residues. V gave up 3 bases and J gave up 4 bases, with 16 bases separating them.

J is TRBJ2-3 and V is TRBV4-1; no definite D call. This CDR3 is 16 amino acids long. Trimming pared 1 base from V and 1 base from J, leaving 12 bases between. Per germline, CDR1 MGHRA and CDR2 YSYEKL. The DNA of the CDR3 is TGCGCCAGCAGCCAAGTTCCGTCCTCGGGCACAGATACGCAGTATTTT. It is translated as CASSQVPSSGTDTQYF.

The chain links TRBV10-3 to TRBJ1-4, with 7 bases lining up with TRBD1. The junction had 7 bases not matched to a gene; V was cut back by 5 bases and J by 7 bases. The length of the CDR3 is 14 residues. Germline lookup yields CDR1 ENHRY and CDR2 SYGVKD. The CDR3 region has the DNA TGTGCCATCAGTCGACAGGGAACGGGTGAAAAACTGTTTTTT. Protein sequence: CAISRQGTGEKLFF.

As to this clone: This specimen includes other DNA sequences encoding the same CDR3. V usage is TRBV30 and J usage is TRBJ1-1; D may be TRBD1 (5 bases). Trimming stripped 0 bases from V and 2 bases from J, with 7 bases between. CDR3 size: 13 residues. Germline values: CDR1 GTSNPN, CDR2 SVGIG (reference sequence). The CDR3 spells CAWSVQGNTEAFF. CDR3 coding DNA: TGTGCCTGGAGTGTTCAGGGCAACACTGAAGCTTTCTTT.

This chain uses TRBV30 with TRBJ2-1; D is perhaps TRBD2 (6 bases). V was trimmed by 2 bases and J by 4 bases, leaving 9 bases between them. The CDR3 runs to 13 residues. Germline values: CDR1 GTSNPN, CDR2 SVGIG (reference sequence). DNA of the CDR3: TGTGCCTGGAGTCGGGAGACATACAATGAGCAGTTCTTC. Its protein is CAWSRETYNEQFF.

The chain joins TRBV27 to TRBJ1-1; possible D gene TRBD1, 5 bases. In germline, CDR1 is MNHEY, CDR2 SMNVEV (reference sequence). The CDR3 totals 12 residues. With 2 bases removed from V and 6 bases from J, the gap between germline ends came to 7 bases. The CDR3, as DNA: TGTGCCAGCAGTTTAGGGGGGTCTGAAGCTTTCTTT. It yields the protein CASSLGGSEAFF.

V and J are TRBV27 and TRBJ2-1, with 8 bases that match TRBD2. The germline CDR1 and CDR2 sequences are MNHEY and SMNVEV (reference sequence). There are 21 residues in the CDR3. V gave up 2 bases and J gave up 3 bases; unmatched junction bases: 21. The CDR3 region has the DNA TGTGCCAGCAGTTTAACTATCCCACGCCCCAGGGGACTAGGGGGCTACAATGAGCAGTTCTTC. Encoded protein: CASSLTIPRPRGLGGYNEQFF.

V is TRBV11-3 and J is TRBJ2-1, with D uncertain. Germline lookup yields CDR1 SGHNT and CDR2 YENEEA. This CDR3 has 12 amino acids. V dropped 0 bases and J dropped 10 bases, with 7 bases sitting between them. The CDR3 spells CASSLDSEEQFF. CDR3 in DNA: TGTGCCAGCAGCTTAGATTCAGAAGAGCAGTTCTTC.

This clone was observed once. The CDR3 region is CASSVTGSQPQHF. DNA of the CDR3: TGTGCCAGCAGTGTGACAGGGAGTCAGCCCCAGCATTTT. The chain links TRBV28 to TRBJ1-5; 7 bases match TRBD1. The CDR3 consists of 13 residues. Germline-derived CDR1 and CDR2 are MDHEN and SYDVKM. V was clipped by 5 bases and J by 6 bases; unmatched bases: 4.

A few counts support this clone. This chain links TRBV24-1 with TRBJ2-7, with 10 bases matching TRBD2. This CDR3 has 15 amino acids. In germline, CDR1 is KGHDR, CDR2 SFDVKD. After removal of 4 bases from V and 0 bases from J, the junction contained 2 bases not matched to a gene. This chain's CDR3 is CATSDRTSGSYEQYF. The CDR3 DNA reads as TGTGCCACCAGTGACCGGACTAGCGGCTCCTACGAGCAGTACTTC.

The V call is TRBV19, the J call TRBJ1-1; possibly TRBD1 for D (6 bases). Germline values: CDR1 LNHDA, CDR2 SQIVND (reference sequence). Trimming pared 10 bases from V and 2 bases from J, leaving 29 bases between. The CDR3 contains 18 residues. DNA of the CDR3: TGTGCCACCGGCCCCCGGATCCTTTTACAGGGCGGAAACACTGAAGCTTTCTTT. Encoded protein: CATGPRILLQGGNTEAFF.

The chain uses TRBV5-1 and TRBJ1-1; D is perhaps TRBD1 (5 bases). The CDR3 spans 15 residues. V was cut by 0 bases and J by 1 base, with 10 bases left in between. CDR1 and CDR2 from the germline V gene are SGHRS and YFSETQ. The CDR3 nucleotides read TGCGCCAGCAGCTTGGGACAGAATACGAACACTGAAGCTTTCTTT. Its protein product is CASSLGQNTNTEAFF.

The gene calls are TRBV5-8 and TRBJ1-5; perhaps TRBD1 as D (5 bases). V was cut by 5 bases and J by 3 bases, with 18 bases left in between. Germline assignment: CDR1 SGHTS and CDR2 YDEGEE. The CDR3 is 16 residues long. The CDR3 protein is CASSRLGGEVNQPQHF. In DNA form, the CDR3 reads TGTGCCAGCAGTCGATTGGGAGGGGAAGTCAATCAGCCCCAGCATTTT. Together with reference TRBV5-8 and TRBJ1-5, the CDR3 gives the full variable domain: EAGVTQSPTHLIKTRGQQATLRCSPISGHTSVYWYQQALGLGLQFLLWYDEGEERNRGNFPPRFSGRQFPNYSSELNVNALELEDSALYLCASSRLGGEVNQPQHFGDGTRLSIL.

J is TRBJ2-7 and V is TRBV29-1; 9 nucleotides agree with TRBD1. This CDR3 has 13 residues. Trimming took 7 bases from V and 3 from J; bases not matched to a gene: 7. The germline gives CDR1 SQVTM, CDR2 ANQGSEA. CDR3 coding DNA: TGCAGCGCTACCGGGACAGGGAACTACGAGCAGTACTTC. Translated, it gives CSATGTGNYEQYF.

This clone has just a few counts. This rearrangement joins TRBV5-1 to TRBJ2-7; a possible D gene is TRBD2 (6 bases). Trimming left V 2 bases short and J 7 bases short, with 19 bases between. Germline V gene lookup returns CDR1 SGHRS and CDR2 YFSETQ. This CDR3 region has 15 residues. CDR3 sequence: CASSFTAGPSGEQYF. CDR3 in DNA: TGCGCCAGCAGCTTTACGGCGGGGCCCAGTGGAGAGCAGTACTTC. Drawing the rest from reference TRBV5-1 and TRBJ2-7, the complete variable domain is KAGVTQTPRYLIKTRGQQVTLSCSPISGHRSVSWYQQTPGQGLQFLFEYFSETQRNKGNFPGRFSGRQFSNSRSEMNVSTLELGDSALYLCASSFTAGPSGEQYFGPGTRLTVT.

The chain links TRBV29-1 to TRBJ1-1; no reliable D call. V was shortened by 6 bases and J by 6 bases, with 8 bases between the two germline ends. In germline, CDR1 is SQVTM, CDR2 ANQGSEA. The CDR3 sequence is 10 residues long. CDR3 sequence: CSVADSEAFF. The CDR3 DNA sequence: TGCAGCGTCGCCGACTCTGAAGCTTTCTTT.

V and J are TRBV3-1 (or the pseudogene TRBV3-2) and TRBJ2-2, with 7 bases lining up with TRBD1. Germline V gene lookup returns CDR1 LGHDT and CDR2 YNNKEL (reference sequence). The trim removed 4 bases at V and 7 bases at J, leaving 6 bases unmatched. The CDR3 is 14 amino acids. Here the CDR3 reads CASSLGQAGGELFF. The CDR3 region has the DNA TGTGCCAGCAGCCTCGGACAGGCGGGCGGGGAGCTGTTTTTT.

The chain is built from TRBV7-9 and TRBJ2-3; weak D call: TRBD2 (5 bases). CDR1 is SEHNR, CDR2 FQNEAQ, per germline (reference sequence). The CDR3 is 14 residues long. Trimming removed 1 base at V and 3 bases at J, with 8 bases between. The CDR3 DNA reads TGTGCCAGCAGCTTAGACTGGGAGACAGATACGCAGTATTTT. Residues: CASSLDWETDTQYF. The complete variable domain, with remaining parts taken from reference TRBV7-9 and TRBJ2-3, reads DTGVSQNPRHKITKRGQNVTFRCDPISEHNRLYWYRQTLGQGPEFLTYFQNEAQLEKSRLLSDRFSAERPKGSFSTLEIQRTEQGDSAMYLCASSLDWETDTQYFGPGTRLTVL.

The rearrangement links TRBV28 to TRBJ2-3; possibly TRBD2 for D (6 bases). Trimming left V 5 bases short and J 7 bases short, with 19 bases between. The CDR3 runs 15 residues. Germline values: CDR1 MDHEN, CDR2 SYDVKM. The CDR3 is CASSTVRGTLNTQYF. The CDR3 DNA reads TGTGCCAGCAGTACCGTTCGTGGGACTCTTAATACGCAGTATTTT.

The chain recombines TRBV7-9 with TRBJ1-1, with 8 bases fitting TRBD1. CDR1 and CDR2 (germline): SEHNR, FQNEAQ (reference sequence). Trimming removed 6 bases from V and 0 bases from J; junction bases left unmatched: 12. The CDR3 contains 17 residues. CDR3 loop: CASRTGQGRTMNTEAFF. The DNA of the CDR3 is TGTGCCAGCAGAACTGGACAGGGTCGAACGATGAACACTGAAGCTTTCTTT.

The chain combines TRBV12-5 with TRBJ1-2; TRBD1 might be the D (6 bases). This CDR3 is built from 15 residues. V lost 4 bases and J 5 bases, leaving 17 bases between the germline ends. Germline lookup yields CDR1 LGHNT and CDR2 FRNRAP. DNA for the CDR3: TGTGCTAGTGGTTCGAACCCCCCAGGGGAATATGGCTACACCTTC. It translates to CASGSNPPGEYGYTF.